This T cell receptor beta chain was profiled in a study of CD8 T cells in ankylosing spondylitis. Study-level findings and limits: Significant enrichment of disease-linked clones was reported in matched ankylosing spondylitis synovial fluid.

One entry per CDR3 protein, called by TCRdb with MiXCR from the 5' RACE reads. Here the sample spans 230,000 or so distinct CDR3 sequences, roughly a quarter being singletons. This CDR3 comprises 13 residues. Germline V CDR1 and CDR2: SQVTM, ANQGSEA. The V end lost 4 bases, the J end lost 1 base, and 10 bases lay between the germline ends. This clonotype has only a few counts. Its antigen remains unidentified. The material sequenced was blood, either unsorted or a sorted T cell fraction (not recorded which). The rearrangement links TRBV29-1 to TRBJ1-1, with D tentatively TRBD1 (5 bases). The clonotype was recovered from a male donor with ankylosing spondylitis or in good health (not recorded which). The chain's CDR3 is CSVGEGKNTEAFF. CDR3 coding DNA: TGCAGCGTTGGGGAGGGGAAGAACACTGAAGCTTTCTTT. Full variable domain (missing parts from reference TRBV29-1 and TRBJ1-1): SAVISQKPSRDICQRGTSLTIQCQVDSQVTMMFWYRQQPGQSLTLIATANQGSEATYESGFVIDKFPISRPNLTFSTLTVSNMSPEDSSIYLCSVGEGKNTEAFFGQGTRLTVV.